These 25 T cell receptor beta chains were all obtained from the same sample, sequenced in a study of CD8 T cells in ankylosing spondylitis. Notes on the study in general: It appeared that ankylosing spondylitis blood was characterized by a TCR beta motif of about eight highly homologous variants.

Which antigens these TCRs recognize remains unknown. TCRdb processed the 5' RACE reads anew with MiXCR; each CDR3 protein has one entry. This table holds about 750,000 distinct CDR3 sequences, under 20% found once. Sequencing was carried out using blood, either unsorted or a sorted T cell fraction (not recorded which). The receptors were sampled from a male donor with ankylosing spondylitis.

In its sample, this clonotype was seen many times. The chain has TRBV6-5 and TRBJ1-4; D unclear. The CDR3 runs to 15 residues. The V end lost 0 bases, the J end lost 8 bases, and 13 bases lay between the germline ends. In germline, CDR1 is MNHEY, CDR2 SVGAGI. CDR3 amino acids: CASSYSKFRREKLFF. The CDR3, as DNA: TGTGCCAGCAGTTACTCGAAATTTCGGCGGGAAAAACTGTTTTTT.

There are a few counts of this clonotype. V is TRBV4-3 and J is TRBJ1-2; perhaps TRBD1 as D (5 bases). Germline V gene data show CDR1 as LGHNA and CDR2 as YSLEER. CDR3 length: 18 amino acids. V was clipped by 0 bases and J by 0 bases, with 17 bases between them. The CDR3 DNA is TGCGCCAGCAGCCAAGAGGGGGTCGGGGACCTTACTAACTATGGCTACACCTTC. Its protein is CASSQEGVGDLTNYGYTF.

The CDR3: CASSQDSGEYYEQYF. The DNA of the CDR3 is TGCGCCAGCAGCCAAGACTCTGGGGAGTACTACGAGCAGTACTTC. This chain joins TRBV4-3 and TRBJ2-7, with D tentatively TRBD2 (5 bases). Trimming left V 0 bases short and J 3 bases short, with 12 bases between. There are 15 residues in the CDR3. The germline V gene has CDR1 LGHNA and CDR2 YSLEER.

V is TRBV7-2 and J is TRBJ2-7; 9 bases match TRBD1. Germline loops: CDR1 SGHTA, CDR2 FQGNSA. The CDR3 is 16 residues long. V dropped 5 bases and J dropped 4; count of bases not matched to a gene: 12. The CDR3 DNA is TGTGCCAGCAGCCCCCCGCCGGGACAGGGACGATACGAGCAGTACTTC. Translated, it gives CASSPPPGQGRYEQYF.

This chain connects TRBV3-1 to TRBJ1-1; TRBD1 matches at 8 bases. Germline assignment: CDR1 LGHDT and CDR2 YNNKEL (reference sequence). Trimming cost V 8 bases and J 1 base; bases outside gene matches: 6. This CDR3 contains 14 residues. CDR3 sequence (DNA): TGTGCCAGCGCCCGACAGGGGAGGAACACTGAAGCTTTCTTT. Amino acid sequence: CASARQGRNTEAFF.

In this sample, this clonotype turned up a few times. The CDR3 loop reads CSARDLQTSGSYYEQYF. As DNA, the CDR3 is TGCAGTGCTAGAGATCTTCAGACTAGCGGGAGTTATTACGAGCAGTACTTC. This chain joins TRBV20-1 and TRBJ2-7; 12 nucleotides agree with TRBD2. This CDR3 has 17 residues. CDR1 is DFQATT, CDR2 SNEGSKA, per germline (reference sequence). V lost 0 bases to trimming and J lost 4 bases; unmatched junction nucleotides: 10.

The V gene is TRBV5-4, the J gene TRBJ2-1, with TRBD1 as a possible D gene (6 bases). V lost 0 bases and J lost 2, with 9 bases in between. The CDR3 spans 15 residues. The V gene's germline CDR1 is SGHNT and CDR2 YYREEE (reference sequence). The CDR3 sequence: CASSLEQGPYNEQFF. CDR3 DNA sequence: TGTGCCAGCAGCTTGGAACAGGGCCCCTACAATGAGCAGTTCTTC. Full variable domain (outside the CDR3, taken from reference TRBV5-4 and TRBJ2-1): ETGVTQSPTHLIKTRGQQVTLRCSSQSGHNTVSWYQQALGQGPQFIFQYYREEENGRGNFPPRFSGLQFPNYSSELNVNALELDDSALYLCASSLEQGPYNEQFFGPGTRLTVL.

The chain joins TRBV6-5 to TRBJ2-5; a possible D gene is TRBD1 (8 bases). The CDR3 consists of 16 residues. V lost 4 bases to trimming and J lost 4 bases, with 19 bases between them. Germline CDR1 reads MNHEY; CDR2 reads SVGAGI. The CDR3 nucleotides are TGTGCCAGCAGTTCTCCATACAGGGGGGGGGGAGAGACCCAGTACTTC. Its translation is CASSSPYRGGGETQYF.

The chain uses TRBV11-3 and TRBJ2-1; possibly TRBD1 for D (6 bases). Germline CDR1 is SGHNT and CDR2 is YENEEA. V was pared by 6 bases and J by 4 bases, with 13 bases between. CDR3 size: 14 residues. CDR3 sequence (DNA): TGTGCCAGCAGGGGGACAAGCGATTACAATGAGCAGTTCTTC. This translates into CASRGTSDYNEQFF. The whole variable domain, remainder taken from reference TRBV11-3 and TRBJ2-1, is EAGVVQSPRYKIIEKKQPVAFWCNPISGHNTLYWYLQNLGQGPELLIRYENEEAVDDSQLPKDRFSAERLKGVDSTLKIQPAELGDSAVYLCASRGTSDYNEQFFGPGTRLTVL.

The rearrangement links TRBV10-3 to TRBJ2-7; 8 bases line up with TRBD1. V trimming: 5 bases; J trimming: 5 bases; junction bases outside the gene matches: 8. Germline V gives CDR1 ENHRY, CDR2 SYGVKD. The CDR3 runs 14 residues. The CDR3: CAISKGQGIHEQYF. The CDR3 bases are TGTGCCATCAGTAAAGGACAGGGAATTCACGAGCAGTACTTC.

This clonotype was observed a few times. The rearrangement joins TRBV20-1 to TRBJ2-7; TRBD2 aligns across 8 bases. The CDR3 extends over 14 amino acids. V lost 6 bases, J lost 0 bases, and 7 bases stayed unmatched. The germline V gene encodes CDR1 DFQATT and CDR2 SNEGSKA (reference sequence). The CDR3 coding sequence is TGCAGTGCGCAGATAGCGGGAAACTCCTACGAGCAGTACTTC. Translated, it gives CSAQIAGNSYEQYF.

This clonotype was observed a few times. This chain connects TRBV5-1 to TRBJ2-3, with 11 bases identical to TRBD2. Germline lookup yields CDR1 SGHRS and CDR2 YFSETQ. Losses at the gene ends were 4 bases for V and 1 base for J; bases not matched to a gene: 5. The length of the CDR3 is 16 residues. CDR3 sequence (DNA): TGCGCCAGCAGCCAACTTAGCGGGAGGGGCACAGATACGCAGTATTTT. It translates to CASSQLSGRGTDTQYF. Variable domain in full (rest from reference TRBV5-1 and TRBJ2-3): KAGVTQTPRYLIKTRGQQVTLSCSPISGHRSVSWYQQTPGQGLQFLFEYFSETQRNKGNFPGRFSGRQFSNSRSEMNVSTLELGDSALYLCASSQLSGRGTDTQYFGPGTRLTVL.

V is TRBV29-1 and J is TRBJ2-7, with 8 bases aligning to TRBD2. The CDR3 has 14 amino acids. Trimming removed 4 bases from V and 3 bases from J; junction bases left unmatched: 8. CDR1 and CDR2 from the germline V gene are SQVTM and ANQGSEA. CDR3 loop: CSVVGLAGNYEQYF. In DNA, the CDR3 is TGCAGCGTTGTTGGGCTAGCGGGCAACTACGAGCAGTACTTC.

Ten or more counts support this clonotype. The chain is built from TRBV27 and TRBJ2-2; D unresolved. This CDR3 has 12 amino acids. Trimming stripped 6 bases from V and 4 bases from J, with 6 bases between. The V gene's germline CDR1 is MNHEY and CDR2 SMNVEV (reference sequence). The CDR3 here is CASSLGTGELFF. CDR3 coding DNA: TGTGCCAGCAGCTTAGGCACCGGGGAGCTGTTTTTT.

This sequence joins TRBV4-3 and TRBJ2-3; the match to TRBD2 covers 8 bases. J lost 6 bases, V lost 0 bases, and 14 bases had no gene match. This CDR3 is built from 18 residues. Looked up from germline, CDR1 is LGHNA and CDR2 is YSLEER. The CDR3: CASSQDGTGGSRYDTQYF. CDR3 DNA: TGCGCCAGCAGCCAAGACGGGACGGGAGGGTCTCGGTATGATACGCAGTATTTT.

This clonotype turned up a few times. The V call is TRBV5-1, the J call TRBJ2-2; D not resolved. Germline V lookup: CDR1 SGHRS, CDR2 YFSETQ. The CDR3 totals 15 residues. V was pared by 0 bases and J by 6 bases, with 12 bases between. The CDR3 nucleotides are TGCGCCAGCAGCTTGGCCACAGCGAGCGCCGGGGAGCTGTTTTTT. Translating gives CASSLATASAGELFF.

This clonotype appeared a few times. The V call is TRBV12-3 or TRBV12-4, the J call TRBJ2-5, with D possibly matching TRBD1 (6 bases). V lost 3 bases, J lost 4 bases, and 9 bases lay in between. The CDR3 length is 13 residues. The CDR3 bases are TGTGCCAGCAGTTTCGGCAGGGGAGAGACCCAGTACTTC. Protein: CASSFGRGETQYF.

The rearrangement joins TRBV29-1 to TRBJ1-2; D remains unclear. CDR1 SQVTM and CDR2 ANQGSEA come from the germline V gene. V was trimmed by 1 base and J by 6 bases, leaving 9 bases between them. This CDR3 region has 12 residues. The CDR3, as DNA: TGCAGCGTTGAAGGGGCAAGCGATGGCTACACCTTC. It encodes CSVEGASDGYTF.

The chain combines TRBV12-3 or TRBV12-4 with TRBJ2-3, with 10 bases fitting TRBD2. This CDR3 has 16 residues. V was clipped by 5 bases and J by 6 bases; unmatched bases: 11. CDR3 bases: TGTGCCAGCAGTGGAACTAGCGGGGTGGATGTCGATACGCAGTATTTT. This encodes CASSGTSGVDVDTQYF.

This clonotype was picked up a small number of times. This chain links TRBV25-1 with TRBJ1-1; TRBD1 matches 8 bases. Unmatched junction bases numbered 5, after V lost 8 bases and J lost 3 bases. Per the germline V gene, CDR1 is MGHDK and CDR2 is SYGVNS. The CDR3 spans 13 residues. The CDR3 reads CASAAGGYTEAFF. The CDR3 region has the DNA TGTGCCAGCGCAGCAGGGGGCTACACTGAAGCTTTCTTT.

This clonotype was counted only a few times. The rearrangement uses TRBV12-3 or TRBV12-4 and TRBJ2-6, with D hard to call. V gave up 4 bases and J gave up 0 bases, with 10 bases separating them. This CDR3 is 16 amino acids long. The CDR3, as DNA: TGTGCCAGCAGTTCCCGTTTCGGCTCTGGGGCCAACGTCCTGACTTTC. Amino acids: CASSSRFGSGANVLTF.

This clonotype has only a few counts. The rearrangement links TRBV28 to TRBJ2-5, with a tentative D call TRBD1 (6 bases). V gave up 6 bases and J gave up 2 bases, with 13 bases separating them. This CDR3 contains 14 residues. The V gene's germline CDR1 is MDHEN and CDR2 SYDVKM. The DNA for the CDR3 is TGTGCCAGCAGCAGTAGGACAGTTCAAGAGACCCAGTACTTC. Translation gives CASSSRTVQETQYF.

This clonotype was observed at least ten times. One end of the junction fails to match germline, which may point to a read error. This chain links TRBV5-1 with TRBJ2-7, with D uncertain. The CDR3 runs to 13 residues. Germline V gene lookup returns CDR1 SGHRS and CDR2 YFSETQ. CDR3 region: CASSLGSAYEQYF. The CDR3 DNA is TGTGCCAGCAGTTTAGGCTCGGCCTACGAGCAGTACTTC.

A few counts support this clonotype. The rearrangement uses TRBV18 and TRBJ2-1, with 9 bases identical to TRBD1. J lost 5 bases, V lost 1 base, and 6 bases had no gene match. Looked up from germline, CDR1 is KGHSH and CDR2 is LQKENI. The CDR3 is 16 residues long. CDR3 nucleotide sequence: TGTGCCAGCTCACCACGCGGGACAGGGTTAAACAATGAGCAGTTCTTC. It specifies CASSPRGTGLNNEQFF.

The V call is TRBV28, the J call TRBJ2-1; possibly TRBD1 for D (6 bases). With 2 bases removed from V and 10 bases from J, the gap between germline ends came to 9 bases. CDR1 is MDHEN and CDR2 is SYDVKM in the germline V gene. The CDR3 is 12 residues long. CDR3 residues: CASSLTGREQFF. As DNA, the CDR3 is TGTGCCAGCAGTTTAACAGGGCGAGAGCAGTTCTTC.